These T cell receptor beta chains were read from a single sample in a study of blood T cell repertoires in COVID-19. This table comes from immunoSEQ multiplex PCR, and its TCRdb copy is limited to in-frame clones, with some not included. The sample contains under 250,000 clones, about four fifths of which appear only once. Sequencing was done on a sample of peripheral blood. These receptor sequences come from a man in his forties or fifties with active or convalescent COVID-19. CDR3s include the opening cysteine and the closing phenylalanine or tryptophan. A D gene is named only where the DNA matches it firmly. Clone size, where shown, is once, few, many, or a class for clones that have expanded.

cdr3_nt cdr3_aa v_call clone_size cdr3_length j_call d_call
TGTGCCAGCAGTTACGCGGTGAACACTGAAGCTTTCTTT CASSYAVNTEAFF TRBV6-6 . 13 TRBJ1-1 .
TGTGCCAGCAGCCCGCGGACAGTAGCACCCTACGAGCAGTACTTC CASSPRTVAPYEQYF TRBV11-2 once 15 TRBJ2-7 .
TGTGCCTGGAGTGTATGGGACAGGGATACCGGGGAGCTGTTTTTT CAWSVWDRDTGELFF TRBV30 few 15 TRBJ2-2 TRBD1
TGTGCCAGCAGCGTAACGGGACAAGTTTACAATGAGCAGTTCTTC CASSVTGQVYNEQFF TRBV5-6 once 15 TRBJ2-1 .
TGTGCCGGGACAGGAGCCAGATCAGCCTACGAGCAGTACTTC CAGTGARSAYEQYF TRBV2 . 14 TRBJ2-7 TRBD1
TGTGCCAGCATCGAAGCCCGATTGCCTCTTAACTATGGCTACACCTTC CASIEARLPLNYGYTF TRBV14 . 16 TRBJ1-2 .
TGCGCCAGCAGCCAAGAAGGAGCGAGACGGAGCTCCTACGAGCAGTACTTC CASSQEGARRSSYEQYF TRBV4-3 . 17 TRBJ2-7 .
TGTGCCAGCAGCTTGGGACTAGAGAAAGCCGGGGAGCTGTTTTTT CASSLGLEKAGELFF TRBV5-4 few 15 TRBJ2-2 .
TGCGCCAGCAGTCAACAGGGGGTGAGCACTGAAGCTTTCTTT CASSQQGVSTEAFF TRBV10-2 . 14 TRBJ1-1 TRBD1
TGTGCCAGCAGTTCAGGAGCGGCCCTAGGCAATCAGCCCCAGCATTTT CASSSGAALGNQPQHF TRBV6-2/TRBV6-3 few 16 TRBJ1-5 .
TGTGCCACCAGTGGGGGGACAGGGAGGCGCACAGATACGCAGTATTTT CATSGGTGRRTDTQYF TRBV24-1 . 16 TRBJ2-3 TRBD1
TGTGCCAGCAGCTTGGCCGACCGACACGCCTTGGCTTTCTTT CASSLADRHALAFF TRBV5-4 . 14 TRBJ1-1 .
TGTGCCAGCAGCGGGACAATGAACACTGAAGCTTTCTTT CASSGTMNTEAFF TRBV6-5 . 13 TRBJ1-1 .
TGTGCCAGCAGACATCCAGTGGACAGGGGAGAGACCCAGTACTTC CASRHPVDRGETQYF TRBV2 . 15 TRBJ2-5 TRBD1
TGTGCCAGCAGCTTGGTCTCCCAGGACACCGGGGAGCTGTTTTTT CASSLVSQDTGELFF TRBV5-4 . 15 TRBJ2-2 .
TGTGCCAGCTCACGGGTCACGGGACAGGGCCCTCAAAATGGCTACACCTTC CASSRVTGQGPQNGYTF TRBV18 . 17 TRBJ1-2 TRBD1
TGTGCCTGGAGTGTAGGGGTAGGGAATCAGCCCCAGCATTTT CAWSVGVGNQPQHF TRBV30 . 14 TRBJ1-5 .
TGCGCCAGCAGCACCCGGACAGGGGCCTACGAGCAGTACTTC CASSTRTGAYEQYF TRBV4-1 . 14 TRBJ2-7 TRBD1
TGTGCCAGCAGTTATAACCCCCCCCGGGGGGATGAGGGGACCCAGTACTTC CASSYNPPRGDEGTQYF TRBV6-2/TRBV6-3 once 17 TRBJ2-5 TRBD2
TGTGCCAGCAGCTTTGGGGGCCGGGGAGCTTTCTTT CASSFGGRGAFF TRBV6-6 . 12 TRBJ1-1 .
TGTGCCAGCAGTTACTCCCCGGACAGCGCGAACACCGGGGAGCTGTTTTTT CASSYSPDSANTGELFF TRBV6-2/TRBV6-3 . 17 TRBJ2-2 .
. CASSPLARRAGELFF TRBV27 . 15 TRBJ2-2 .
TGTGCCACCAGTGATTCCCGCCGGAGGGGTGGGTCAATTGAGACCCAGTACTTC CATSDSRRRGGSIETQYF TRBV24-1 . 18 TRBJ2-5 .
TGTGCCAGCAGGGTGGAGGGCACTGAAGCTTTCTTT CASRVEGTEAFF TRBV11-3 . 12 TRBJ1-1 .
TGTGCCTGGACTAAGACACCAAGTAATGAAAAACTGTTTTTT CAWTKTPSNEKLFF TRBV30 once 14 TRBJ1-4 .
TGTGCCAGCAGCCAATCTCATGAGCAGTTCTTC CASSQSHEQFF TRBV3-1/TRBV3-2 . 11 TRBJ2-1 .
TGTGCCAGCTGGGCAGATACAACTAATGAAAAACTGTTTTTT CASWADTTNEKLFF TRBV5-5 . 14 TRBJ1-4 .
TGCGCCAGCAGCGAAGGACAGGGGGCGTCCGGGGAGCTGTTTTTT CASSEGQGASGELFF TRBV5-1 . 15 TRBJ2-2 TRBD1
TGTGCCAGCAGCCCATACGACGACAGGGGGTTATACGAGCAGTACTTC CASSPYDDRGLYEQYF TRBV7-2 . 16 TRBJ2-7 TRBD1
TGTGCCAGTAGTATGGTCGGGGACTACACCTTC CASSMVGDYTF TRBV19 . 11 TRBJ1-2 .